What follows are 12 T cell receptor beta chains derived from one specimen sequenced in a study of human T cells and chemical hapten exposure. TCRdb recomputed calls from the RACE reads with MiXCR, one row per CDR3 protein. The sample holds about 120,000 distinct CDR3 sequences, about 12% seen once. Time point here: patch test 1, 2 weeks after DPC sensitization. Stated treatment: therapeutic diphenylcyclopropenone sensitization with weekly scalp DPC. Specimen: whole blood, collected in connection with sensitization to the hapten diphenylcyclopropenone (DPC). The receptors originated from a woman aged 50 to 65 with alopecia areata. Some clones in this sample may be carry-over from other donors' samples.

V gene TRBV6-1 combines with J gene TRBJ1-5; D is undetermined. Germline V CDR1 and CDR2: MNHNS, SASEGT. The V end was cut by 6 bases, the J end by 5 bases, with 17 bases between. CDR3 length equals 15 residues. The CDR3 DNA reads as TGTGCCAGCAGGGTTCTATCCGGAGGCGATCAGCCCCAGCATTTT. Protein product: CASRVLSGGDQPQHF.

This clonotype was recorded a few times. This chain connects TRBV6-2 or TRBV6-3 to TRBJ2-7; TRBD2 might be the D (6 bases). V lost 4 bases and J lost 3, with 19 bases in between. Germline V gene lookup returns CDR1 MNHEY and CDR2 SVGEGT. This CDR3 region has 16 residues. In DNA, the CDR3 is TGTGCCAGCAGTTCCTCGACTAGTCACAGAGGCTACGAGCAGTACTTC. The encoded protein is CASSSSTSHRGYEQYF.

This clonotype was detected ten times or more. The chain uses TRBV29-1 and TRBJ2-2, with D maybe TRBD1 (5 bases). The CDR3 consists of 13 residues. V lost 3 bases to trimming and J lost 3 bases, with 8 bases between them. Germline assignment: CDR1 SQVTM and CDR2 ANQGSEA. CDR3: CSVESGYTGELFF. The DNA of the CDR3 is TGCAGCGTTGAGTCAGGGTACACCGGGGAGCTGTTTTTT.

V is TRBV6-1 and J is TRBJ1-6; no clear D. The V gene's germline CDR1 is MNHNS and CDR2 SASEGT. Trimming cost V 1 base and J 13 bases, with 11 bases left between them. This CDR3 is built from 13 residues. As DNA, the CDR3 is TGTGCCAGCAGTGAAGTTCCGCTCCAGCCCCTCCACTTT. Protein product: CASSEVPLQPLHF.

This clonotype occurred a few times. Here the CDR3 DNA reads TGTGCCAGCAGCTTAGAACATGGGGGGAAGTCGTCCCTCCACTTT. It codes for CASSLEHGGKSSLHF. This chain connects TRBV11-2 to TRBJ1-6; a possible D gene is TRBD1 (5 bases). V lost 0 bases to trimming and J lost 14 bases, with 17 bases between them. The CDR3 sequence is 15 residues long. CDR1 SGHAT and CDR2 FQNNGV come from the germline V gene. Combining the CDR3 with reference TRBV11-2 and TRBJ1-6 gives the whole variable domain EAGVAQSPRYKIIEKRQSVAFWCNPISGHATLYWYQQILGQGPKLLIQFQNNGVVDDSQLPKDRFSAERLKGVDSTLKIQPAKLEDSAVYLCASSLEHGGKSSLHFGNGTRLTVT.

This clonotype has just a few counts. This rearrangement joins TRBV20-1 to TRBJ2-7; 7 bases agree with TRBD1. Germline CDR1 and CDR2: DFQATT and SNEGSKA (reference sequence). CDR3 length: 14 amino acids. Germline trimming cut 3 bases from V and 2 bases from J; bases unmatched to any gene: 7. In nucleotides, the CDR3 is TGCAGTGCTAGGACAGGGAACATCCCCTACGAGCAGTACTTC. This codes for CSARTGNIPYEQYF.

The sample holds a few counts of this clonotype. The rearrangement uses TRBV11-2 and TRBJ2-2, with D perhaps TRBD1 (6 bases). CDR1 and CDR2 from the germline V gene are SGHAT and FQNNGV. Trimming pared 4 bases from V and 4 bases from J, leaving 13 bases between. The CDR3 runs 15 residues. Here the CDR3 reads CASSYRRQVTGELFF. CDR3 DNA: TGTGCCAGCAGCTATCGCAGACAGGTCACCGGGGAGCTGTTTTTT.

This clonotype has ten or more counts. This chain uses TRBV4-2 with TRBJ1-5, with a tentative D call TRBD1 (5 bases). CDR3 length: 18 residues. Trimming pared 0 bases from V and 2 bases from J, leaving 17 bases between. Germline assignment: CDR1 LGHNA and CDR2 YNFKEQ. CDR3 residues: CASSQEKMGPGGNQPQHF. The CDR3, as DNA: TGTGCCAGCAGCCAAGAAAAAATGGGACCGGGAGGCAATCAGCCCCAGCATTTT.

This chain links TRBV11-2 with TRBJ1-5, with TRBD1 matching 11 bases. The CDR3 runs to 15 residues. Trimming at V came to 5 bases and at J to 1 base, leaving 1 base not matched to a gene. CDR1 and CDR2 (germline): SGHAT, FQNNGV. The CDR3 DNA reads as TGTGCCAGCAGCCGGGACAGGGGGAGCAATCAGCCCCAGCATTTT. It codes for CASSRDRGSNQPQHF.

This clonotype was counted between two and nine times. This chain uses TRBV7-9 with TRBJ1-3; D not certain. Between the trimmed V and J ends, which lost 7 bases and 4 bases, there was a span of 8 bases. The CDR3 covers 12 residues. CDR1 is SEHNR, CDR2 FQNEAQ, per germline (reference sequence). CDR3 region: CASITEGNTIYF. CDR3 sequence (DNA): TGTGCCAGCATAACCGAGGGAAACACCATATATTTT. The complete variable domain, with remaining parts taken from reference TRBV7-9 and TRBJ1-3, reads DTGVSQNPRHKITKRGQNVTFRCDPISEHNRLYWYRQTLGQGPEFLTYFQNEAQLEKSRLLSDRFSAERPKGSFSTLEIQRTEQGDSAMYLCASITEGNTIYFGEGSWLTVV.

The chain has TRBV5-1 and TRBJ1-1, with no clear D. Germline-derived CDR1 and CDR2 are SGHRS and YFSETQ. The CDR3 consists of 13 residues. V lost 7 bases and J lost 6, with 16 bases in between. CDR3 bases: TGCGCCAGCCGAGATCACGACCTCTCTGAAGCTTTCTTT. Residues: CASRDHDLSEAFF. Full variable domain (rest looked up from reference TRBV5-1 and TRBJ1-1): KAGVTQTPRYLIKTRGQQVTLSCSPISGHRSVSWYQQTPGQGLQFLFEYFSETQRNKGNFPGRFSGRQFSNSRSEMNVSTLELGDSALYLCASRDHDLSEAFFGQGTRLTVV.

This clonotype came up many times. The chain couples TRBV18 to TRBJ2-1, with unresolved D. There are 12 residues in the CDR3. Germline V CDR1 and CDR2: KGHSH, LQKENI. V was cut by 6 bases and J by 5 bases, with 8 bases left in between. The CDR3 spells CASSGPNNEQFF. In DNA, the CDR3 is TGTGCCAGCTCTGGACCAAACAATGAGCAGTTCTTC.